The clone carrying this TCR beta chain was observed a handful of times. Its antigen remains unknown. The sample comes from a study of T cells after yellow fever vaccination. Study overall: It was SMART-Seq v4 Ultra Low Input that prepared the fractions with low cell numbers.

The CDR3 totals 13 residues. V lost 6 bases and J lost 8, with 14 bases in between. From germline, CDR1 is MNHEY and CDR2 SMNVEV (reference sequence). Study results and caveats: Relatively few clonotypes were ones that appeared in both CD4 and CD8 compartments.

TCRdb recomputed calls from the 5' RACE reads with MiXCR, one row per CDR3 protein. The sample shows just under 600,000 distinct CDR3 sequences, less than 15% of them seen only once. The V and J genes are TRBV27 and TRBJ1-5, with unresolved D. This material consisted of PBMCs, taken on the day of the yellow fever booster vaccination. The TCR originated in a man aged 25-40 years who received the YFV17D yellow fever vaccine. CDR3 sequence reads: CASSPRAREPQHF. CDR3 nucleotide sequence: TGTGCCAGCAGCCCTAGGGCCCGGGAGCCCCAGCATTTT.